This T cell receptor beta chain was profiled in a study of T-cell memory formation after mild COVID-19 (dated by TCRdb to about 2021). Concerning the study at large: Most TCR sequence clusters were specific to one of the two donors. The cohort comprised two young, previously healthy adult volunteers, one female and one male. In two donors, T-cell clones that expanded and contracted after mild COVID-19 were followed by sequencing TCRalpha and TCRbeta repertoires longitudinally.

Remarks on this clonotype: Its antigen is still unknown. No clone much larger than this one lies a single base away; base qualities are absent.

This sample was sequenced with an Illumina NovaSeq 6000. Using 5'RACE with constant-segment primers, TCRalpha and TCRbeta cDNA libraries were constructed, with sample barcodes and unique molecular identifiers added in the process. Trizol reagent was used to extract RNA from every sample. Amplification of the libraries took two PCR steps, and the second step added a second sample barcode plus Illumina TruSeq adapters. The libraries were sequenced on an Illumina NovaSeq using 2 x 150 bp paired-end reads. In the source study's methods: Demultiplexing of reads and collapsing into UMI-guided consensus sequences were performed with migec v1.2.7. Using mixcr v2.1.11, UMI consensuses were aligned to TRA and TRB V and J templates and then assembled into clonotypes. A clonotype was counted as expanded or contracted only when both edgeR and NoisET called the clonotype significant, with the noise models trained on biological replicates. For edgeR calls, the thresholds were a false discovery rate-adjusted p below 0.01 and a log2 fold-change of 1. As an exploratory analysis of dynamics, max-normalized trajectories of the 1000 most abundant clonotypes were examined with PCA combined with hierarchical clustering. Separately sequenced CD4+ and CD8+ repertoires were used to assign a CD4 or CD8 phenotype to each responding clone. TCRdb itself trimmed the public reads at Q25 with fastp, ran MiXCR and retained productive beta chains. CDR3 protein duplicates are merged, each entry listing the most common genes and DNA. The V and J calls and clone size come from TCRdb's table, not from the authors' own analysis. The sample table holds 190,000 or so distinct CDR3 sequences, of which about 20% were seen once. The ten largest make up roughly 23% of the sample.

Overall study results and their limits: The detection of some responding clones in pre-infection memory suggests that pre-existing cross-reactive memory T cells joined the SARS-CoV-2 response. SARS-CoV-2 specificity of the second-wave clones peaking on day 37 was not confirmed. From day 15 to 85, contracting clones showed balanced CD4/CD8 phenotypes, whereas a second wave of clones that expanded from day 15 to 37 leaned towards CD4+. Only two mild cases were covered in the study, and larger cohorts including severe cases with pre-infection samples were considered necessary. Contracting CD4+ clones appeared mostly in the CM and EM memory subsets, whereas CD8+ clones were enriched in EMRA.

Ficoll-Paque density gradient centrifugation was the method used to isolate PBMCs. Sequenced input: PBMCs or a T cell subset sorted from them (not recorded which). This TCR was sampled from an adult woman who had mild COVID-19 (a few samples of this study predate the infection). The sample titles of this study are shuffled in the database, so cell type and time point are left out; the donor was told from shared clones.

This receptor carries the CDR3 CASSSPPSGDPWEQYF. Read as DNA, the sequence is TGTGCCAGCAGCTCCCCCCCTAGCGGAGACCCGTGGGAGCAGTACTTC. This chain joins TRBV7-8 to TRBJ2-7, and TRBD2 matches 7 of the central bases. Its CDR3 holds 16 amino acids, cysteine through phenylalanine. Kept here is only the CDR3 DNA, which spans 48 bases and is read in frame from base 1. From the germline V gene, CDR1 is SGHVS and CDR2 is FQNEAQ. V has 4 bases trimmed and J has 7 bases trimmed; junction bases matching no gene number 16.